This T cell receptor (beta chain) was observed in a study of T cell repertoires in aging, cancer and after chemotherapy. Study background: Over several months to years, re-sampled healthy donor repertoires clearly shared clones.

TCR beta rearrangements were amplified from peripheral blood genomic DNA. V lost 6 bases and J lost 6; bases outside the gene matches: 2. The CDR3 runs 13 residues. CDR1 MNHEY and CDR2 SVGAGI come from the germline V gene. Study results and limitations: Across the chemotherapy interval, each cancer cohort showed higher median generation probability, suggesting thymic rebound.

Within the sample, this clonotype is medium-sized (0.01 to 0.1%). Its antigen is not known. TRB rearrangements spanning V, D and J were amplified using mixed TRB-A/B primers. TCRdb recomputed calls from the multiplex PCR reads with MiXCR, one row per CDR3 protein. The sample gives about 10,000 distinct CDR3 sequences, approximately 37% of which show up once; 1.5% to 2% is in the top ten. The receptor comes from a human donor in good health. The chain couples TRBV6-5 to TRBJ1-6; TRBD1 aligns across 7 bases. The sequencing sample was made of blood. The CDR3 reads CASRTGPNSPLHF. CDR3 DNA sequence: TGTGCCAGCAGGACAGGGCCTAATTCACCCCTCCACTTT.